This T cell receptor beta chain was sequenced for a study of sequential checkpoint blockade in melanoma. General study findings and limits: Tumor T-cell fraction and clonality correlated with PD-L1 and CD8+ counts. About 30 times likelier clinical benefit followed increased tumor T-cell fraction and clonality.

Measured with immunoSEQ multiplex PCR; TCRdb has only the in-frame clones, and not every one. The sample lists about 3,400 clones, roughly 25% occurring once. Treatment indicated: randomized to nivolumab then ipilimumab (arm A) or the reverse (arm B). As for this clone: The antigen remains unidentified.

Germline V gene sequence: CDR1 LNHDA, CDR2 SQIVND (reference sequence). Trimming stripped 9 bases from V and 8 bases from J, with 17 bases between. The CDR3 contains 13 residues. The sequencing here drew on tumor tissue (inferred from file names), taken from a patient given nivolumab and ipilimumab in sequence. The TCR comes from a human donor with melanoma. V and J are TRBV19 and TRBJ2-1; tentatively, D is TRBD2 (5 bases). The CDR3 bases are TGTGCCAGCAATGAACCCTCGGGGTATGAGCAGTTCTTC. Its translation is CASNEPSGYEQFF.